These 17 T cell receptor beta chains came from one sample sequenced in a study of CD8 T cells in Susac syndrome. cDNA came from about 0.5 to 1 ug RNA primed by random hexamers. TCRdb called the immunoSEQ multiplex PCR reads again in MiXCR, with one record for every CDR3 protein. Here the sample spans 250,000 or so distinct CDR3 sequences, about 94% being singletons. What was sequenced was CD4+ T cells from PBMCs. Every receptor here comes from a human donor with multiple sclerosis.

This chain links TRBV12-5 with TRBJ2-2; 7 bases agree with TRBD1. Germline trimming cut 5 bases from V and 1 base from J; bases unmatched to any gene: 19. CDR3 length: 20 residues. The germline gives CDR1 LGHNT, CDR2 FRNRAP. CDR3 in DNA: TGTGCTAGTGGTCCCCGGGACAGAAGGATGGGAGCGAGGAACACCGGGGAGCTGTTTTTT. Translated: CASGPRDRRMGARNTGELFF.

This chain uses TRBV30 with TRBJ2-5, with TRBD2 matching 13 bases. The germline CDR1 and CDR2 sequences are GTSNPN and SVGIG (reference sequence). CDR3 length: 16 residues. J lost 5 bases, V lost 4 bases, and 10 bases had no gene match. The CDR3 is CAWTRGLAGEGETQYF. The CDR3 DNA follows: TGTGCCTGGACCCGAGGACTAGCGGGGGAGGGGGAGACCCAGTACTTC.

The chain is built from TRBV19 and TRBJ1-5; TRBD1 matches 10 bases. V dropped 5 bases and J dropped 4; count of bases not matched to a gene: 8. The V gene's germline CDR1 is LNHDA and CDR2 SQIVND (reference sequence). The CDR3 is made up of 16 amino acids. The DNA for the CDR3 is TGTGCCAGTAGTGAACGGGGACAGGGGAGAAATCAGCCCCAGCATTTT. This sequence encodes CASSERGQGRNQPQHF.

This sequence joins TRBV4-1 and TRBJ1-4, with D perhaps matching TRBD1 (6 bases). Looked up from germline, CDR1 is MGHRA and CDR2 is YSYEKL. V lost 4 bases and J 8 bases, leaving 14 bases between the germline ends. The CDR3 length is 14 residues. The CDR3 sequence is CASSLLAGVEKLFF. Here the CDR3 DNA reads TGCGCCAGCAGCCTCCTTGCAGGGGTAGAAAAACTGTTTTTT.

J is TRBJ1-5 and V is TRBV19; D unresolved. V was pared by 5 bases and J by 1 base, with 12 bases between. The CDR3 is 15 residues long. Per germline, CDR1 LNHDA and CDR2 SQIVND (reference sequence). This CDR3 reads CASSSGLGSNQPQHF. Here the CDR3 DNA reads TGTGCCAGTAGTTCTGGACTGGGCAGCAATCAGCCCCAGCATTTT.

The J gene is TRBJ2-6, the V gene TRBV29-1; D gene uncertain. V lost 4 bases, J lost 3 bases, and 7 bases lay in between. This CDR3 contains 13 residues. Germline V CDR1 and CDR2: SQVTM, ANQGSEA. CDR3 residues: CSVVRGGANVLTF. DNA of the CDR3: TGCAGCGTTGTACGAGGTGGGGCCAACGTCCTGACTTTC.

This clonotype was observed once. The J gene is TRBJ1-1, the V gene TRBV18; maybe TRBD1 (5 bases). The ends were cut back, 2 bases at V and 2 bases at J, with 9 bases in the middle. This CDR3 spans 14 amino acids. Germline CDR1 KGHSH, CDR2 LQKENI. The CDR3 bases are TGTGCCAGCTCACCAGAGACAGCCAACACTGAAGCTTTCTTT. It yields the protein CASSPETANTEAFF.

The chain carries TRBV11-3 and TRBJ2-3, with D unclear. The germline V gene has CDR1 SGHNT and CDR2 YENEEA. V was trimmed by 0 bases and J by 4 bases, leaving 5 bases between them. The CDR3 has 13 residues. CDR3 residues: CASSLDHSDTQYF. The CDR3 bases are TGTGCCAGCAGCTTAGATCACTCAGATACGCAGTATTTT.

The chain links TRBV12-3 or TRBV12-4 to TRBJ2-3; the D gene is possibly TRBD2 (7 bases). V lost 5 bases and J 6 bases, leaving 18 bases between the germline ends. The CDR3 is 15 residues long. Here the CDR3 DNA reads TGTGCCAGCAGTCCGCAGGGAGGGGGATGGGATACGCAGTATTTT. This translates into CASSPQGGGWDTQYF.

The CDR3 region is CASSFGGSPEKLFF. The CDR3 DNA follows: TGCGCCAGCAGCTTCGGGGGCTCTCCTGAAAAACTGTTTTTT. The V gene is TRBV5-1, the J gene TRBJ1-4; D possibly corresponds to TRBD1 (6 bases). The V gene lost 2 bases and the J gene lost 7 bases, with 12 bases spanning the gap. The CDR3 consists of 14 residues. From germline, CDR1 is SGHRS and CDR2 YFSETQ.

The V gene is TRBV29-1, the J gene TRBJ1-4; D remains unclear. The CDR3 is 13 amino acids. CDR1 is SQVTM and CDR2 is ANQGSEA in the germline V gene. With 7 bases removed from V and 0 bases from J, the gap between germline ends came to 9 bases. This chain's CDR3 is CSGSTATNEKLFF. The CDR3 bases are TGCAGCGGATCGACTGCAACTAATGAAAAACTGTTTTTT. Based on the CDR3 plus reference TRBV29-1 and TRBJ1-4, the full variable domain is SAVISQKPSRDICQRGTSLTIQCQVDSQVTMMFWYRQQPGQSLTLIATANQGSEATYESGFVIDKFPISRPNLTFSTLTVSNMSPEDSSIYLCSGSTATNEKLFFGSGTQLSVL.

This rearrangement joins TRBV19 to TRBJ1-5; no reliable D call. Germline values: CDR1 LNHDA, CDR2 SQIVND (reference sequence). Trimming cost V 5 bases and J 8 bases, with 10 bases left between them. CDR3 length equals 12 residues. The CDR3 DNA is TGTGCCAGTAGTCCCTCACAAGAGCCCCAGCATTTT. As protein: CASSPSQEPQHF.

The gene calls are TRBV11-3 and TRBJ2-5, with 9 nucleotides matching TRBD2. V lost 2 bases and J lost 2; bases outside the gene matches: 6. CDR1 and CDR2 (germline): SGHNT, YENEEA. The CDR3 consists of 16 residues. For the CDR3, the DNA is TGTGCCAGCAGCTTACCTTCGACTAGCGGACAAGAGACCCAGTACTTC. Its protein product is CASSLPSTSGQETQYF.

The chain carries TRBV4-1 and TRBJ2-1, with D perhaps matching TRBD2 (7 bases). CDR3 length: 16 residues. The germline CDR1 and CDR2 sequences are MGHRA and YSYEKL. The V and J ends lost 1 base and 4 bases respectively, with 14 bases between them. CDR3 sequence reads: CASSQVIGGQYNEQFF. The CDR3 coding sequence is TGCGCCAGCAGCCAAGTTATCGGGGGGCAGTACAATGAGCAGTTCTTC.

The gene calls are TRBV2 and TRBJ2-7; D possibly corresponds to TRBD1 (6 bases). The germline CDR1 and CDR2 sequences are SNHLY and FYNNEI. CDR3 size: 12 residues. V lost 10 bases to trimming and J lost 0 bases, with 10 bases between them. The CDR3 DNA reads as TGTGCCAACAGGGACGACTCCTACGAGCAGTACGTC. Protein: CANRDDSYEQYV.

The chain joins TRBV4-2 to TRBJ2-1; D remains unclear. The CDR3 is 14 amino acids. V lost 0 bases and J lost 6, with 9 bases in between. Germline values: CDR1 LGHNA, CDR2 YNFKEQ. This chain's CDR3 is CASSQDKWINEQFF. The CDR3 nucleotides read TGTGCCAGCAGCCAAGATAAGTGGATCAATGAGCAGTTCTTC.

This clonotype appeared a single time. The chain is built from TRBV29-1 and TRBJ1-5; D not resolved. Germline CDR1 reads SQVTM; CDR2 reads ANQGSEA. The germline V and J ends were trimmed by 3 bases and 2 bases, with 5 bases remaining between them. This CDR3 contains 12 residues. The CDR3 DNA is TGCAGCGTTGATGATGGCAATCAGCCCCAGCATTTT. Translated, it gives CSVDDGNQPQHF.